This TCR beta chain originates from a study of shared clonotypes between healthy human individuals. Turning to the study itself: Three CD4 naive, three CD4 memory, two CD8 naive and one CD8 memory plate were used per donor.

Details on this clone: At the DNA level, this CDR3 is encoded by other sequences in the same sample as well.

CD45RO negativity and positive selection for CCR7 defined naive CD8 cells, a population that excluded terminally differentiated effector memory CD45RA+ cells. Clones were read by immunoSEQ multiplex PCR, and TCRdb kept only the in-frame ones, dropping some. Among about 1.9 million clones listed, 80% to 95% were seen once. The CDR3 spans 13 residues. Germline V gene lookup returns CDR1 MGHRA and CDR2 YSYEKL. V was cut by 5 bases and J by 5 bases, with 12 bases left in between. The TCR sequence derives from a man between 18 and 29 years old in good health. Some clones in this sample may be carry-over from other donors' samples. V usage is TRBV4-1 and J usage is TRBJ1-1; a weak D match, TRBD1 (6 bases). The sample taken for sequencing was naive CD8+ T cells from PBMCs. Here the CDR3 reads CASSSRGGTEAFF. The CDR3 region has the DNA TGCGCCAGCAGCTCAAGGGGGGGAACTGAAGCTTTCTTT.